The rows below give T cell receptor beta chains drawn from one sample of a study of T cell changes during pregnancy in multiple sclerosis. Only in-frame clones appear in the TCRdb table, and some are missing; sequencing was by immunoSEQ multiplex PCR. The table has about 58,000 clones, 90% to 95% seen once; the top ten hold approximately 3.5%. The sequenced sample was CD8+ T cells from peripheral blood mononuclear cells, obtained in the second trimester of pregnancy. Every receptor here comes from a female donor with multiple sclerosis, enrolled in a pregnancy study. CDR3s include the opening cysteine and the closing phenylalanine or tryptophan. Some rows mark clone size as missing; the rest say once, few, many or name a class of expanded clone.

j_call,v_call,clone_size,cdr3_aa
TRBJ2-5,TRBV25-1,-,CASSSRRQGQETQYF
TRBJ2-3,TRBV11-3,-,CASSLPGSTDTQYF
TRBJ2-7,TRBV7-8,-,CASSLDASSYEQYF
TRBJ1-2,TRBV27,-,CASSFGTVFNGYTF
TRBJ2-7,TRBV27,-,CASSPFNILPYEQYF
TRBJ1-2,TRBV23-1,-,CASSQITGRGYTF
TRBJ2-5,TRBV15,-,CATSRDEQGFRKTQYF
TRBJ1-1,TRBV9,-,CASSPIRGRAVTEAFF
TRBJ2-7,TRBV2,-,CASNAGEEQYF
TRBJ2-7,TRBV4-2,-,CASSRLLDYEQYF
TRBJ2-1,TRBV19,-,CASSHRGPYNEQFF
TRBJ2-1,TRBV18,-,CASSPPDRYNEQFF
TRBJ1-1,TRBV4-2,-,CASSQDQGVGIEAFF
TRBJ2-7,TRBV29-1,-,CSVEATREVGTVPYEQYF
TRBJ1-2,TRBV14,few,CASSQATGGWGYTF
TRBJ1-4,TRBV5-1,-,CASSLEVRVNGDEKLFF
TRBJ2-6,TRBV28,-,CASSSRGSYSGANVLTF
TRBJ2-3,TRBV5-1,-,CASSLFEVQDRPANTQYF
TRBJ1-2,TRBV13,-,CASSFVGQIDGYTF
TRBJ1-2,TRBV28,-,CASSSLTIPSTNYGYTF
TRBJ2-7,TRBV5-6,-,CASSLGGLYEQYF
TRBJ1-6,TRBV2,-,CASSEPQGADNSPLHF
TRBJ1-3,TRBV2,-,CASSVWGAGSGNTIYF
TRBJ2-7,TRBV10-3,-,CAIRQGAYEQYF
TRBJ2-3,TRBV5-1,-,CASHQTSGRQDTQYF
TRBJ2-3,TRBV13,-,CASSLRTRTDTQYF
TRBJ1-2,TRBV27,-,CASSWDRGSGYTF
TRBJ2-1,TRBV5-1,-,CASSLVAGPAEEQFF
TRBJ2-5,TRBV29-1,-,CSVEGATSALPPETQYF
TRBJ2-1,TRBV27,-,CASSLSTGGNEQFF
TRBJ1-2,TRBV5-5,once,CASSLERAREGNGYTF
TRBJ1-2,TRBV28,-,CASSLPGQVGSYGYTF
TRBJ2-7,TRBV11-2,-,CASSLAGTSDYEQYF
TRBJ2-7,TRBV27,-,CASSLLPRLIYEQYF
TRBJ1-1,TRBV7-3,-,CASGWGGFTEAFF
TRBJ2-6,TRBV9,-,CASSVVRTGHSGANVLTF